These T cell receptor beta chains were read from a single sample in a study of CD8 T cells in ankylosing spondylitis. TCRdb analysed the 5' RACE reads with MiXCR anew, one entry per CDR3 protein. The table lists 700,000 to 1,000,000 distinct CDR3 sequences, approximately 12% of them singletons. Sequencing was done on a sample of blood, either unsorted or a sorted T cell fraction (not recorded which). Every receptor here comes from a male donor with ankylosing spondylitis. Both conserved end residues are part of each CDR3. The D gene is left open where the match is weak. Size tells how often a clone was seen (once, few, many) or the class of an expanded clone, and some rows leave it out.

>few|14|TRBJ2-7|TRBV5-6|NA
CASSPDSGSYEQYF
TGTGCCAGCAGCCCCGACTCCGGGTCCTACGAGCAGTACTTC
>few|9|TRBJ2-3|TRBV21-1|NA
CASRGTQYF
TGTGCCAGCAGGGGTACGCAGTATTTT
>many|13|TRBJ1-2|TRBV29-1|NA
CSVVRQPNYGYTF
TGCAGCGTTGTCCGGCAGCCTAACTATGGCTACACCTTC
>NA|14|TRBJ1-3|TRBV27|NA
CASSLGRGRGTIYF
TGTGCCAGCAGTTTGGGCAGGGGACGTGGCACCATATATTTT
>NA|12|TRBJ2-5|TRBV20-1|TRBD1
CTGVDRLETQYF
TGCACCGGAGTGGACAGGCTGGAGACCCAGTACTTC
>NA|16|TRBJ2-5|TRBV5-1|NA
CASRSGGGGIQETQYF
TGCGCCAGCAGAAGTGGAGGGGGTGGAATCCAAGAGACCCAGTACTTC
>many|13|TRBJ1-1|TRBV27|NA
CASSWLGSGEAFF
TGTGCCAGCAGTTGGCTGGGGTCTGGTGAAGCTTTCTTT
>few|18|TRBJ1-2|TRBV5-1|TRBD1
CASSRPGTGMLADYGYTF
TGCGCCAGCAGCCGCCCCGGGACAGGGATGCTCGCGGACTATGGCTACACCTTC
>few|12|TRBJ2-1|TRBV7-9|NA
CASNTVYNEQFF
TGTGCCAGCAACACCGTCTACAATGAGCAGTTCTTC
>NA|15|TRBJ2-7|TRBV25-1|NA
CASSEVQGGTYEQYF
TGTGCCAGCAGTGAGGTTCAGGGGGGGACCTACGAGCAGTACTTC
>NA|13|TRBJ1-2|TRBV20-1|NA
CSASNPRDKGYTF
TGCAGTGCTAGTAACCCCAGGGATAAGGGCTACACCTTC
>NA|13|TRBJ2-7|TRBV7-2|NA
CASSITARYEQYF
TGTGCCAGCAGCATTACGGCCAGATACGAGCAGTACTTC
>NA|12|TRBJ2-2|TRBV10-3|NA
CAIRSRTGELFF
TGTGCCATCAGATCGCGGACCGGGGAGCTGTTTTTT
>few|14|TRBJ2-1|TRBV20-1|TRBD2
CSAQRTSGTREQFF
TGCAGTGCTCAACGGACTAGCGGGACCCGGGAGCAGTTCTTC
>NA|13|TRBJ2-4|TRBV29-1|NA
CSARRSAENIQYF
TGCAGCGCCCGAAGGTCCGCCGAAAACATTCAGTACTTC
>few|15|TRBJ1-2|TRBV7-2|NA
CASSLSGLENYGYTF
TGTGCCAGCAGCTTAAGCGGTCTGGAAAACTATGGCTACACCTTC
>NA|15|TRBJ1-5|TRBV6-2/TRBV6-3|TRBD1
CASSPDRTGSQPQHF
TGTGCCAGCAGTCCGGACAGGACGGGAAGTCAGCCCCAGCATTTT
>few|16|TRBJ1-1|TRBV18|NA
CASSPRGSQGNTEAFF
TGTGCCAGCTCACCGAGGGGTTCACAGGGGAACACTGAAGCTTTCTTT
>few|15|TRBJ2-1|TRBV20-1|NA
CSARNMVARNNEQFF
TGCAGTGCTCGAAATATGGTAGCGCGAAACAATGAGCAGTTCTTC
>NA|12|TRBJ2-1|TRBV24-1|NA
CATNTGSHEQFF
TGTGCCACCAACACAGGGTCCCATGAGCAGTTCTTC
>few|11|TRBJ2-5|TRBV29-1|NA
CSAQPQETQYF
TGCAGCGCCCAGCCCCAAGAGACCCAGTACTTC
>few|15|TRBJ2-7|TRBV20-1|TRBD2
CSAKGLAGGLSEQYF
TGCAGTGCTAAGGGACTAGCGGGAGGGTTAAGCGAGCAGTACTTC
>many|11|TRBJ2-1|TRBV20-1|NA
CSAKRRDEQFF
TGCAGTGCTAAGCGGCGGGATGAGCAGTTCTTC
>NA|14|TRBJ2-1|TRBV20-1|NA
CSASAGGFYNEQFF
TGCAGTGCTAGCGCCGGGGGTTTCTACAATGAGCAGTTCTTC
>few|15|TRBJ2-5|TRBV9|NA
CASSLRYTTGETQYF
TGTGCCAGCAGCTTAAGGTACACCACCGGGGAGACCCAGTACTTC
>NA|14|TRBJ2-7|TRBV28|TRBD2
CASRNTGTSYEQYF
TGTGCCAGCAGGAATACCGGGACTAGCTACGAGCAGTACTTC
>many|14|TRBJ2-1|TRBV7-2|NA
CASSSSGTYNEQFF
TGTGCCAGCAGCTCGAGCGGAACTTACAATGAGCAGTTCTTC
>NA|15|TRBJ2-3|TRBV5-1|NA
CASSLAGRNTDTQYF
TGCGCCAGCAGCTTGGCTGGCAGAAACACAGATACGCAGTATTTT
>NA|16|TRBJ2-7|TRBV20-1|TRBD2
CSAYGTSGRSSYEQYF
TGCAGTGCTTATGGGACTAGCGGACGTAGCTCCTACGAGCAGTACTTC